This TCR beta chain came from a study of metastatic and nonmetastatic thyroid tumors. Turning to the study itself: The authors compared repertoires across blood and tumor or nodule tissue from malignant and benign thyroid patients.

This clone is classed as medium-sized. Antigen specificity is unknown. Thyroid surgery took place with no prior treatment in any patient. Study conclusions and caveats: Compared with benign nodules, malignant thyroid tumors were reported to have significantly higher TCR beta diversity in both blood and tumor.

Under the authors' procedure: Clinicopathological groups supplied CDR3 differences that were used to build a distant-metastasis classifier for papillary thyroid cancer. TCRdb used MiXCR to call clones anew from the PCR reads. TCRdb, not the authors, supplied the V and J calls. Found here are 15,000 or so clones, about a quarter of them singletons; the top ten hold approximately 10%. The sequence derives from a male donor with papillary thyroid cancer or a benign thyroid nodule (not recorded which). Some clones in this sample may be carry-over from other donors' samples. The sequenced material came from blood.

CDR3 residues: CASSYRGGQGKADTQYF. CDR3 in DNA: TGTGCCAGCAGTTACCGGGGAGGGCAGGGGAAAGCAGATACGCAGTATTTT. The chain is built from TRBV6-5 and TRBJ2-3; possible D gene TRBD2, 7 bases. The CDR3 extends over 17 amino acids. Germline V gene sequence: CDR1 MNHEY, CDR2 SVGAGI. V lost 2 bases to trimming and J lost 4 bases, with 19 bases between them.